One sample yielded the 30 T cell receptor beta chains listed below, sequenced in a study of blood T cell repertoires in COVID-19. Libraries were prepared by immunoSEQ multiplex PCR; TCRdb keeps only in-frame clonotypes and omits some of them. Found here are around 170,000 clones, around four fifths of them singletons; the top ten hold approximately 6.5%. The sample was peripheral blood. The source of these receptors is a woman in her thirties or forties with acute or convalescent COVID-19.

The rearrangement links TRBV9 to TRBJ2-3, with D possibly matching TRBD2 (6 bases). Germline V gene data show CDR1 as SGDLS and CDR2 as YYNGEE. V was cut by 4 bases and J by 3 bases, with 12 bases left in between. The CDR3 runs to 14 residues. The CDR3 DNA is TGTGCCAGCAGCACTCGACTAGAGACAGATACGCAGTATTTT. Its translation: CASSTRLETDTQYF.

V usage is TRBV9 and J usage is TRBJ2-3, with D uncertain. V was trimmed by 2 bases and J by 0 bases, leaving 7 bases between them. The CDR3 totals 14 residues. The V gene's germline CDR1 is SGDLS and CDR2 YYNGEE. CDR3 nucleotides: TGTGCCAGCAGCGTCTCCGGGAGCACAGATACGCAGTATTTT. Its translation is CASSVSGSTDTQYF. The full variable domain, with the rest looked up from reference TRBV9 and TRBJ2-3, is DSGVTQTPKHLITATGQRVTLRCSPRSGDLSVYWYQQSLDQGLQFLIQYYNGEERAKGNILERFSAQQFPDLHSELNLSSLELGDSALYFCASSVSGSTDTQYFGPGTRLTVL.

This chain joins TRBV5-4 and TRBJ1-1; TRBD1 might be the D (5 bases). From germline, CDR1 is SGHNT and CDR2 YYREEE (reference sequence). This CDR3 contains 14 residues. V was shortened by 0 bases and J by 3 bases, with 9 bases between the two germline ends. CDR3 DNA: TGTGCCAGCAGCTTGGGATCAGGGCACACTGAAGCTTTCTTT. Protein sequence: CASSLGSGHTEAFF.

The chain employs TRBV9 and TRBJ2-1; 8 bases are shared with TRBD2. Germline V gene lookup returns CDR1 SGDLS and CDR2 YYNGEE. Unmatched junction bases numbered 10, after V lost 4 bases and J lost 10 bases. The CDR3 covers 14 residues. CDR3 nucleotide sequence: TGTGCCAGCAGCCCTCGGGGGGGGGTTTCGGAGCAGTTCTTC. It translates to CASSPRGGVSEQFF.

This sequence joins TRBV5-1 and TRBJ1-2; TRBD1 matches at 7 bases. CDR3 size: 14 residues. CDR1 is SGHRS, CDR2 YFSETQ, per germline. V shed 4 bases, J shed 5 bases, and the junction held 8 bases outside the gene matches. The CDR3 here is CASSVLGGEYGYTF. The CDR3 nucleotides are TGCGCCAGCAGCGTACTAGGGGGCGAATATGGCTACACCTTC.

The V call is TRBV4-2, the J call TRBJ1-2; 8 bases align to TRBD1. The V gene's germline CDR1 is LGHNA and CDR2 YNFKEQ. Trimming took 2 bases from V and 4 from J; bases not matched to a gene: 6. The CDR3 is 15 residues long. For the CDR3, the DNA is TGTGCCAGCAGCCAACGGGGCCAGGGGGCCTATGGCTACACCTTC. Translating gives CASSQRGQGAYGYTF.

This chain links TRBV1 with TRBJ1-4; no DNA check was done on the table's D call, TRBD1. TRBV1 is a recognized pseudogene. CDR3 size: 15 residues. CDR3 residues: CTSSLTQGDNEKLFF. CDR3 bases: TGCACCAGCAGCCTGACACAGGGGGATAATGAAAAACTGTTTTTT.

This rearrangement joins TRBV10-3 to TRBJ1-2; no definite D call. Germline lookup yields CDR1 ENHRY and CDR2 SYGVKD. Trimming pared 4 bases from V and 6 bases from J, leaving 12 bases between. There are 13 residues in the CDR3. The CDR3 nucleotides read TGTGCCATCAGTGGGTTGCAGGCCGATGGCTACACCTTC. Translating it yields CAISGLQADGYTF.

The gene calls are TRBV18 and TRBJ1-1; weak D call: TRBD1 (6 bases). Looked up from germline, CDR1 is KGHSH and CDR2 is LQKENI. This CDR3 contains 13 residues. V gave up 5 bases and J gave up 2 bases, with 9 bases separating them. The chain's CDR3 is CASSTGLNTEAFF. Here the CDR3 DNA reads TGTGCCAGCTCAACAGGGCTAAACACTGAAGCTTTCTTT.

The CDR3 protein is CASSLSGEAYNEQFF. CDR3 in DNA: TGTGCCAGCAGCTTATCGGGGGAGGCCTACAATGAGCAGTTCTTC. The rearrangement links TRBV5-4 to TRBJ2-1; weak D call: TRBD2 (6 bases). This CDR3 is 15 amino acids long. The germline gives CDR1 SGHNT, CDR2 YYREEE (reference sequence). V lost 2 bases to trimming and J lost 2 bases, with 11 bases between them.

The chain is built from TRBV12-3 or TRBV12-4 and TRBJ1-6; no firm D call. CDR3 size: 13 residues. The V and J ends lost 11 bases and 1 base respectively, with 9 bases between them. The CDR3 protein is CAVGFSYNSPLHF. Here the CDR3 DNA reads TGTGCCGTCGGGTTTTCCTATAATTCACCCCTCCACTTT.

This clone was seen a few times. This rearrangement joins TRBV7-2 to TRBJ2-3; TRBD2 matches at 8 bases. The V and J ends lost 2 bases and 5 bases, in that order; junction bases with no gene match: 6. The length of the CDR3 is 15 residues. CDR1 and CDR2 from the germline V gene are SGHTA and FQGNSA. In DNA, the CDR3 is TGTGCCAGCAGCTTAACAGCGGGAGCTGGAGATACGCAGTATTTT. This translates into CASSLTAGAGDTQYF.

The rearrangement joins TRBV7-9 to TRBJ1-1; 7 bases are shared with TRBD1. The V and J ends lost 5 bases and 3 bases, in that order; junction bases with no gene match: 3. The CDR3 contains 13 residues. Per the germline V gene, CDR1 is SEHNR and CDR2 is FQNEAQ (reference sequence). The DNA for the CDR3 is TGTGCCAGCAGCATACAGGGGTACACTGAAGCTTTCTTT. This codes for CASSIQGYTEAFF.

The CDR3 sequence: CASSTSGGVETQYF. DNA for the CDR3: TGTGCCAGTAGTACCAGCGGGGGTGTGGAGACCCAGTACTTC. The rearrangement uses TRBV19 and TRBJ2-5, with 8 bases lining up with TRBD2. Germline CDR1 reads LNHDA; CDR2 reads SQIVND (reference sequence). The CDR3 runs 14 residues. V dropped 4 bases and J dropped 5; count of bases not matched to a gene: 6.

The table lists this clone with many counts. The V and J genes are TRBV28 and TRBJ1-2; D is perhaps TRBD1 (6 bases). Trimming cost V 2 bases and J 4 bases, with 23 bases left between them. The CDR3 is 18 residues long. Germline V gene sequence: CDR1 MDHEN, CDR2 SYDVKM. DNA of the CDR3: TGTGCCAGCAGTTTAACACGCGGGGGGCGTCTAGACGTCTATGGCTACACCTTC. This codes for CASSLTRGGRLDVYGYTF.

The chain uses TRBV27 and TRBJ1-5, with unresolved D. Per the germline V gene, CDR1 is MNHEY and CDR2 is SMNVEV (reference sequence). Trimming removed 2 bases at V and 2 bases at J, with 10 bases between. The CDR3 sequence is 15 residues long. This chain's CDR3 is CASSLGPNGNQPQHF. The CDR3 DNA sequence: TGTGCCAGCAGTTTAGGGCCAAACGGCAATCAGCCCCAGCATTTT.

The J gene is TRBJ1-1, the V gene TRBV18, with TRBD1 matching over 8 bases. V shed 3 bases, J shed 5 bases, and the junction held 8 bases outside the gene matches. The CDR3 loop spans 15 amino acids. Germline CDR1 is KGHSH and CDR2 is LQKENI. The CDR3 bases are TGTGCCAGCTCACCTCGGACAGGGATGACGACTGAAGCTTTCTTT. It translates to CASSPRTGMTTEAFF.

As DNA, the CDR3 is TGTGCCAGTAGTCGATCTCCTGGGGGCGGCGGACCCCTCAATCAGCCCCAGCATTTT. Residues: CASSRSPGGGGPLNQPQHF. V usage is TRBV19 and J usage is TRBJ1-5; D may be TRBD1 (6 bases). V was trimmed by 5 bases and J by 3 bases, leaving 26 bases between them. This CDR3 has 19 residues. CDR1 and CDR2 from the germline V gene are LNHDA and SQIVND (reference sequence).

The J gene is TRBJ2-1, the V gene TRBV4-1, with 7 bases that match TRBD1. CDR3 size: 15 residues. The ends lost 1 base at V and 9 bases at J; junction bases unmatched: 9. Per the germline V gene, CDR1 is MGHRA and CDR2 is YSYEKL. The CDR3 protein is CASSQVDRQGGEQFF. The DNA of the CDR3 is TGCGCCAGCAGCCAAGTAGATCGACAGGGTGGTGAGCAGTTCTTC.

V usage is TRBV9 and J usage is TRBJ1-1; 10 positions match TRBD1. The CDR3 extends over 19 amino acids. The junction had 16 bases not matched to a gene; V was cut back by 4 bases and J by 1 base. CDR1 is SGDLS, CDR2 YYNGEE, per germline. The CDR3 sequence: CASSRSGAGTGVRNTEAFF. The DNA for the CDR3 is TGTGCCAGCAGCCGAAGCGGCGCCGGGACAGGGGTCCGGAACACTGAAGCTTTCTTT. Drawing the rest from reference TRBV9 and TRBJ1-1, the complete variable domain is DSGVTQTPKHLITATGQRVTLRCSPRSGDLSVYWYQQSLDQGLQFLIQYYNGEERAKGNILERFSAQQFPDLHSELNLSSLELGDSALYFCASSRSGAGTGVRNTEAFFGQGTRLTVV.

The V and J genes are TRBV5-1 and TRBJ2-7; 7 nucleotides line up with TRBD1. V lost 7 bases, J lost 6 bases, and 10 bases stayed unmatched. Germline CDR1 reads SGHRS; CDR2 reads YFSETQ. The length of the CDR3 is 13 residues. In DNA, the CDR3 is TGCGCCAGCCGCGCCCACACAGGGGTCGAGCAGTACTTC. This translates into CASRAHTGVEQYF.

The chain combines TRBV2 with TRBJ1-1, with D hard to call. Germline lookup yields CDR1 SNHLY and CDR2 FYNNEI. CDR3 length equals 15 residues. The ends were cut back, 0 bases at V and 0 bases at J, with 8 bases in the middle. DNA for the CDR3: TGTGCCAGCAGTGAAGCCTCCCTAATGAACACTGAAGCTTTCTTT. Its protein product is CASSEASLMNTEAFF.

This clone occurred once. The V gene is TRBV27, the J gene TRBJ2-1; TRBD2 matches 12 bases. The CDR3 runs 15 residues. Germline trimming cut 7 bases from V and 7 bases from J; bases unmatched to any gene: 8. Germline CDR1 reads MNHEY; CDR2 reads SMNVEV (reference sequence). The CDR3 loop reads CASTPGLAGTNEQFF. CDR3 DNA: TGTGCCAGCACGCCCGGACTAGCGGGAACTAATGAGCAGTTCTTC.

The V gene is TRBV10-3, the J gene TRBJ2-2; D is unresolved. The V gene lost 4 bases and the J gene lost 2 bases, with 11 bases spanning the gap. The CDR3 sequence is 15 residues long. Germline values: CDR1 ENHRY, CDR2 SYGVKD. The CDR3 region is CAISALDFNTGELFF. The CDR3 nucleotides read TGTGCCATCAGTGCTCTAGATTTCAACACCGGGGAGCTGTTTTTT.

The rearrangement uses TRBV19 and TRBJ2-7, with D possibly matching TRBD2 (5 bases). The CDR3 length is 14 residues. V gave up 6 bases and J gave up 1 base, with 13 bases separating them. Per germline, CDR1 LNHDA and CDR2 SQIVND (reference sequence). CDR3 amino acids: CASRPGLQSYEQYF. The CDR3 nucleotides are TGTGCCAGTAGACCTGGACTCCAGTCCTACGAGCAGTACTTC.

The chain joins TRBV5-1 to TRBJ2-6; 8 bases map to TRBD2. Germline V gives CDR1 SGHRS, CDR2 YFSETQ. V gave up 0 bases and J gave up 3 bases; unmatched junction bases: 8. The CDR3 consists of 18 residues. The chain's CDR3 is CASSLERGRFSGANVLTF. DNA of the CDR3: TGCGCCAGCAGCTTGGAGCGGGGGCGTTTTAGTGGGGCCAACGTCCTGACTTTC.

This chain uses TRBV28 with TRBJ1-2; 11 bases are a match to TRBD1. This CDR3 is built from 15 residues. V lost 6 bases to trimming and J lost 4 bases; unmatched junction nucleotides: 7. Per the germline V gene, CDR1 is MDHEN and CDR2 is SYDVKM. The CDR3 region is CASRSFGTGGYGYTF. CDR3 bases: TGTGCCAGCAGATCATTTGGGACAGGGGGCTATGGCTACACCTTC.

The chain has TRBV28 and TRBJ2-2; TRBD1 agrees at 7 bases. There are 14 residues in the CDR3. Germline CDR1 and CDR2: MDHEN and SYDVKM. Losses at the gene ends were 5 bases for V and 4 bases for J; bases not matched to a gene: 4. The CDR3, as DNA: TGTGCCAGCAGTCTTAGGGACAGCACCGGGGAGCTGTTTTTT. It codes for CASSLRDSTGELFF.

The V and J genes are TRBV25-1 and TRBJ2-1; 10 bases line up with TRBD2. This CDR3 has 16 amino acids. The germline gives CDR1 MGHDK, CDR2 SYGVNS. Trimming took 8 bases from V and 0 from J; bases not matched to a gene: 7. CDR3 sequence (DNA): TGTGCCAGCGCCGGACTAGCGGCAAGCTCCTACAATGAGCAGTTCTTC. It yields the protein CASAGLAASSYNEQFF.

The genes are TRBV28 and TRBJ2-1; 10 bases match TRBD2. The CDR3 covers 15 residues. J lost 8 bases, V lost 9 bases, and 13 bases had no gene match. CDR1 is MDHEN and CDR2 is SYDVKM in the germline V gene. In DNA, the CDR3 is TGTGCCAGTTCAACTAGCGGGATGTCCTCGGATGAGCAGTTCTTC. It codes for CASSTSGMSSDEQFF. Full variable domain (remainder filled in from reference TRBV28 and TRBJ2-1): DVKVTQSSRYLVKRTGEKVFLECVQDMDHENMFWYRQDPGLGLRLIYFSYDVKMKEKGDIPEGYSVSREKKERFSLILESASTNQTSMYLCASSTSGMSSDEQFFGPGTRLTVL.